This T cell receptor (beta chain) was sequenced in a study of cytomegalovirus exposure and HLA in healthy donors. The CDR3 runs to 16 residues. V lost 7 bases, J lost 3 bases, and 8 bases stayed unmatched. Germline V CDR1 and CDR2: LNHDA, SQIVND (reference sequence). This clone was detected once. The primer mix had 60 Vbeta and 13 Jbeta primers. Data came from immunoSEQ multiplex PCR; TCRdb stores just in-frame clones and leaves some out. This sample yields 150,000 to 200,000 clones, of which approximately 71% are seen a single time; about 7.7% belongs to the top ten. The donors were healthy bone marrow donors. Despite likely unrecorded immune exposures, the donors were nominally healthy at the time of sampling.

The sample was PBMCs. The chain is built from TRBV19 and TRBJ1-5, with 11 bases lining up with TRBD1. The sequence was obtained from a woman aged 40 to 49 in good health and CMV-seropositive. The chain's CDR3 is CASTVPDRGPNQPQHF. In DNA, the CDR3 is TGTGCCAGTACCGTACCGGACAGGGGGCCCAATCAGCCCCAGCATTTT.